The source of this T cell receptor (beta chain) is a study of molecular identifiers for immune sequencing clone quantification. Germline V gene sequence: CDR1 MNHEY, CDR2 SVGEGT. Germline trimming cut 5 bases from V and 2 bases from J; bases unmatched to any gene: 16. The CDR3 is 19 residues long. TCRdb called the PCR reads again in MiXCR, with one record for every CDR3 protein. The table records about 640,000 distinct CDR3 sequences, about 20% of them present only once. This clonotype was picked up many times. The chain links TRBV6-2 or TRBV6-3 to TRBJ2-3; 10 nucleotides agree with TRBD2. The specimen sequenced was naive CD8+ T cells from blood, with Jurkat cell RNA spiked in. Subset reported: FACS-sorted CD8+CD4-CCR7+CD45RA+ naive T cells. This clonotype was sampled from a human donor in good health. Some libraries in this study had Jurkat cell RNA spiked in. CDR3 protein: CASSHRTPRTSGSTDTQYF. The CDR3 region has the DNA TGTGCCAGCAGTCATCGGACCCCCCGGACTAGCGGCTCCACAGATACGCAGTATTTT.